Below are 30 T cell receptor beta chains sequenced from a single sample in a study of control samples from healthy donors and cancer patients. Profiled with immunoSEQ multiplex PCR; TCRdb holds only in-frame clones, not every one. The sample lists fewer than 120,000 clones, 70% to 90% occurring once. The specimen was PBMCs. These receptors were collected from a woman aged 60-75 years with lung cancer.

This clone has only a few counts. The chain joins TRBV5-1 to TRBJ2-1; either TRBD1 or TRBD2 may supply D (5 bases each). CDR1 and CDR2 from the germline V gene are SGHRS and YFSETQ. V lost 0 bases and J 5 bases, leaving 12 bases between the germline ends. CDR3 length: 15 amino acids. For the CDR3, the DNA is TGCGCCAGCAGCTTGGGGGCGACGGGGCACAATGAGCAGTTCTTC. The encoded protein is CASSLGATGHNEQFF. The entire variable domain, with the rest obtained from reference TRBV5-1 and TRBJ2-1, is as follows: KAGVTQTPRYLIKTRGQQVTLSCSPISGHRSVSWYQQTPGQGLQFLFEYFSETQRNKGNFPGRFSGRQFSNSRSEMNVSTLELGDSALYLCASSLGATGHNEQFFGPGTRLTVL.

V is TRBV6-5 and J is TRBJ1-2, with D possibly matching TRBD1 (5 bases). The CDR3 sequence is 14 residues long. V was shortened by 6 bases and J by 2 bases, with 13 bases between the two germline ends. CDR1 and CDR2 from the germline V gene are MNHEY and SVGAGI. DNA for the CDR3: TGTGCCAGCAGCATCCGGGACGGGAACTATGGCTACACCTTC. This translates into CASSIRDGNYGYTF.

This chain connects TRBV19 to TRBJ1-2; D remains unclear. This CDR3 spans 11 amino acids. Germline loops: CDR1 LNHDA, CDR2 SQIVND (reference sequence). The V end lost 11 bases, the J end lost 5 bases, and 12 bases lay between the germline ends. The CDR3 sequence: CARVAGYGYTF. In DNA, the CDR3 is TGTGCCCGCGTTGCGGGGTATGGCTACACCTTC.

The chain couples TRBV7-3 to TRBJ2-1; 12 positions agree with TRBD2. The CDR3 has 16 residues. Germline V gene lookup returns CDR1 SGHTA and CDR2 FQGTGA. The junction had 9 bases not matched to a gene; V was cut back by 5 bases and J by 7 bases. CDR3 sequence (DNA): TGTGCCAGCAGCCCCCTAGCGGGGGGGCTGTCGAATGAGCAGTTCTTC. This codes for CASSPLAGGLSNEQFF.

The CDR3 is CASSAVRGHSSGANVLTF. CDR3 bases: TGCGCCAGCAGCGCGGTAAGGGGGCATAGCTCTGGGGCCAACGTCCTGACTTTC. V is TRBV5-1 and J is TRBJ2-6; 7 bases are a match to TRBD1. The V segment lost 4 bases and the J segment 0 bases; nucleotides outside the gene matches: 10. Germline V lookup: CDR1 SGHRS, CDR2 YFSETQ. The CDR3 is 18 residues long.

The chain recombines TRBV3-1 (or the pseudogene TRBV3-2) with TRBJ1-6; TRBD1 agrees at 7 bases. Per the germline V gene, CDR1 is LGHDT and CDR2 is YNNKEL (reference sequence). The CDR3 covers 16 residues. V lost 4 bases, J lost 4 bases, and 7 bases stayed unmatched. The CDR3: CASSLTGTGYNSPLHF. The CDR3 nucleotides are TGTGCCAGCAGCCTGACAGGGACGGGATATAATTCACCCCTCCACTTT.

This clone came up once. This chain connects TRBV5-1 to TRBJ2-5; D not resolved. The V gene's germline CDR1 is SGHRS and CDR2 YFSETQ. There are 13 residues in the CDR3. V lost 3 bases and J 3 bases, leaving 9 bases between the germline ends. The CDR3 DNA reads TGCGCCAGCAGCTCGACGATTGAAGAGACCCAGTACTTC. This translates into CASSSTIEETQYF.

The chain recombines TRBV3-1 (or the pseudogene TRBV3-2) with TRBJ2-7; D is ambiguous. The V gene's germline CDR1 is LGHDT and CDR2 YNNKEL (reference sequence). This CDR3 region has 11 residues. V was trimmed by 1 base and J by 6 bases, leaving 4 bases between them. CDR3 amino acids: CASSQGSEQYF. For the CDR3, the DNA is TGTGCCAGCAGCCAAGGAAGCGAGCAGTACTTC.

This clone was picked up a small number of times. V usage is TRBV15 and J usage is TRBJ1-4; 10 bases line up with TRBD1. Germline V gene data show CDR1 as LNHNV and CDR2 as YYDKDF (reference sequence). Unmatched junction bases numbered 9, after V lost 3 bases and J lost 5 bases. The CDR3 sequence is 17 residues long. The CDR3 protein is CATSSRDRGFRNEKLFF. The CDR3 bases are TGTGCCACCAGCAGCCGGGACAGGGGATTTCGGAATGAAAAACTGTTTTTT.

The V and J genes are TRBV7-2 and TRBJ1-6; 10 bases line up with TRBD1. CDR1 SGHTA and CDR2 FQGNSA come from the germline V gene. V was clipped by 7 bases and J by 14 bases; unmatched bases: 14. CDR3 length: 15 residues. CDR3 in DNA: TGTGCCAGCAAAAAGACAGGGGGACAGGGGATGGCCCTCCACTTT. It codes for CASKKTGGQGMALHF.

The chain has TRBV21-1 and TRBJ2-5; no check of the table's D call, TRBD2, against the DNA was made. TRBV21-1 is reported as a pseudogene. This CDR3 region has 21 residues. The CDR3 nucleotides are TGTGCCACCCTCCCGCTAGCGGGAGGAGGGTCCACCAAGGGTTCCCAAGAGACCCAGTACTTC. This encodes CATLPLAGGGSTKGSQETQYF.

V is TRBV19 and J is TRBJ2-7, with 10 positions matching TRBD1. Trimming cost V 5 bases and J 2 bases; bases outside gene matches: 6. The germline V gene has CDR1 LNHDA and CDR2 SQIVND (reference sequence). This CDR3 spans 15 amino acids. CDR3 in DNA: TGTGCCAGTAGTCCCGGGACAGGGGAAACCTACGAGCAGTACTTC. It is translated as CASSPGTGETYEQYF. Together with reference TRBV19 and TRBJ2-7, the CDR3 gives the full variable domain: DGGITQSPKYLFRKEGQNVTLSCEQNLNHDAMYWYRQDPGQGLRLIYYSQIVNDFQKGDIAEGYSVSREKKESFPLTVTSAQKNPTAFYLCASSPGTGETYEQYFGPGTRLTVT.

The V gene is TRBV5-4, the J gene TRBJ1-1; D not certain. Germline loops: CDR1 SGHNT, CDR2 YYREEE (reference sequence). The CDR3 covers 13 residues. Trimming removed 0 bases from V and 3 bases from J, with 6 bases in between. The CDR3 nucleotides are TGTGCCAGCAGCTTGGAGTCGGACACTGAAGCTTTCTTT. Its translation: CASSLESDTEAFF. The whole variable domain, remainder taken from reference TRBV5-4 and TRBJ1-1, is ETGVTQSPTHLIKTRGQQVTLRCSSQSGHNTVSWYQQALGQGPQFIFQYYREEENGRGNFPPRFSGLQFPNYSSELNVNALELDDSALYLCASSLESDTEAFFGQGTRLTVV.

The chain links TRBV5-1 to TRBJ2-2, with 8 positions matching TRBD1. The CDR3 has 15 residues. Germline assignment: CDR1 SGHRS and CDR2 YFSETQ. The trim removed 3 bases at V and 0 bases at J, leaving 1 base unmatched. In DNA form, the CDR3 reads TGCGCCAGCAGCTGGGGACAGGCGAACACCGGGGAGCTGTTTTTT. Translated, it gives CASSWGQANTGELFF.

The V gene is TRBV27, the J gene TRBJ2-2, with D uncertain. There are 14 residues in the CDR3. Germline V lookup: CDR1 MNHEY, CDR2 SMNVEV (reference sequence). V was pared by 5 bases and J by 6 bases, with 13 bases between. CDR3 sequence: CASSAVAGAGELFF. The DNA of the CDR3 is TGTGCCAGCAGTGCGGTAGCTGGAGCCGGGGAGCTGTTTTTT.

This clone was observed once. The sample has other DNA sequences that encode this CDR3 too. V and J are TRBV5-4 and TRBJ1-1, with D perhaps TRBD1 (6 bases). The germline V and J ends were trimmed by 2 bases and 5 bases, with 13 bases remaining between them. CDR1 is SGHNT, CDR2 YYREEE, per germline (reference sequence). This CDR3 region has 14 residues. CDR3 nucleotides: TGTGCCAGCAGCTTAGTAGAGGGGGGGACTGAAGCTTTCTTT. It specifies CASSLVEGGTEAFF.

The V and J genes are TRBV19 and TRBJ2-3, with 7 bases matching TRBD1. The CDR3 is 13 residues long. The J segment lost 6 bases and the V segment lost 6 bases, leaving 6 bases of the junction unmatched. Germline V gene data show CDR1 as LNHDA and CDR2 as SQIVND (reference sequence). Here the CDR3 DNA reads TGTGCCAGTAGGAGAGAGACAGGGGATACGCAGTATTTT. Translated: CASRRETGDTQYF.

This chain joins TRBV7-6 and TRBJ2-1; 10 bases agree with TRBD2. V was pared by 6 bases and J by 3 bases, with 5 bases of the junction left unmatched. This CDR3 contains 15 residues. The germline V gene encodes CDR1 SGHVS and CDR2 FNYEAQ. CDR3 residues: CASSLRTSGYNEQFF. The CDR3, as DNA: TGTGCCAGCAGTTTAAGGACTAGCGGCTACAATGAGCAGTTCTTC.

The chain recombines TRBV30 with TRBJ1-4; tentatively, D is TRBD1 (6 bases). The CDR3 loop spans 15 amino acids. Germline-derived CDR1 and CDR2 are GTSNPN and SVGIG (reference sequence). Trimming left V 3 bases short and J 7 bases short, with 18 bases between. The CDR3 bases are TGTGCCTGGAGCGATTCCACAGGGATTGCTGAAAAACTGTTTTTT. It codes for CAWSDSTGIAEKLFF.

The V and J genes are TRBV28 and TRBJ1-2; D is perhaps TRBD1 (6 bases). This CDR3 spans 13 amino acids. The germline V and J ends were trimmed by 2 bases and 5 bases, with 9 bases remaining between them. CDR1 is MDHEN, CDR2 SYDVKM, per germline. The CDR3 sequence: CASSLMDSYGYTF. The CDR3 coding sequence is TGTGCCAGCAGTTTAATGGACAGTTATGGCTACACCTTC.

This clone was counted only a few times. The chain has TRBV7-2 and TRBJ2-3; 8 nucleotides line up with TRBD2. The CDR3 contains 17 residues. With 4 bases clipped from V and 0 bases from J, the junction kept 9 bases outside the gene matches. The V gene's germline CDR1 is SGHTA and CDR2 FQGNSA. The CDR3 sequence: CASSSQAGGLSTDTQYF. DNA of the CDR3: TGTGCCAGCAGCTCGCAGGCGGGGGGCCTAAGCACAGATACGCAGTATTTT.

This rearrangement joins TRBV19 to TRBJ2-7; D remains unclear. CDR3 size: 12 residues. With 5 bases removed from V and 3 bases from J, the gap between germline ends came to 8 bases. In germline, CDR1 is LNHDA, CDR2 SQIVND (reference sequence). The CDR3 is CASSSSFYEQYF. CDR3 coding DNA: TGTGCCAGTAGTTCATCTTTCTACGAGCAGTACTTC.

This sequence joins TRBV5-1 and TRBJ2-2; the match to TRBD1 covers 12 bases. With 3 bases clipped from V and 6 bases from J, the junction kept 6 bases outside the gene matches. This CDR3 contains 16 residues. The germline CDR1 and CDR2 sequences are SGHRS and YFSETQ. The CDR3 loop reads CASSSPGQGASGELFF. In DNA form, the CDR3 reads TGCGCCAGCAGCTCTCCGGGACAGGGGGCTTCCGGGGAGCTGTTTTTT.

The CDR3 loop is CASSVGRATNEKLFF. The CDR3 region has the DNA TGTGCCAGCAGCGTAGGAAGGGCAACTAATGAAAAACTGTTTTTT. V gene TRBV9 combines with J gene TRBJ1-4, with unresolved D. The CDR3 spans 15 residues. V was clipped by 0 bases and J by 0 bases, with 6 bases between them. CDR1 is SGDLS, CDR2 YYNGEE, per germline.

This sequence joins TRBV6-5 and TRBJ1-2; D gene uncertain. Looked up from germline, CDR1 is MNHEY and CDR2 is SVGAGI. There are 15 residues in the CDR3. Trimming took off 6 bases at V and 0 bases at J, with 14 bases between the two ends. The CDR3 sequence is CASSLWTEANYGYTF. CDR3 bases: TGTGCCAGCAGCCTCTGGACTGAAGCTAACTATGGCTACACCTTC.

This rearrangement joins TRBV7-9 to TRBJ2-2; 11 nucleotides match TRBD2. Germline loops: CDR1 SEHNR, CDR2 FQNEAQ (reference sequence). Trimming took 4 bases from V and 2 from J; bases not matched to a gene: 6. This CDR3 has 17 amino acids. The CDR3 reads CASSYTGLAANTGELFF. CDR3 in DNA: TGTGCCAGCAGCTACACGGGACTAGCGGCCAACACCGGGGAGCTGTTTTTT.

CDR3 sequence reads: CASTESSYGYTF. In DNA form, the CDR3 reads TGTGCCAGCACCGAAAGCTCCTATGGCTACACCTTC. The gene calls are TRBV6-6 and TRBJ1-2; D unclear. The CDR3 runs to 12 residues. CDR1 is MNHNY, CDR2 SVGAGI, per germline (reference sequence). The V end was cut by 7 bases, the J end by 4 bases, with 10 bases between.

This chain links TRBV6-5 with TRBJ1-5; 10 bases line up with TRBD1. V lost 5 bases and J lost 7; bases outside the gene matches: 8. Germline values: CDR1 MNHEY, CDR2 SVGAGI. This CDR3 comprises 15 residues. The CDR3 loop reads CASSHGTGEFQPQHF. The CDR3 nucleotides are TGTGCCAGCAGTCATGGGACAGGGGAATTCCAGCCCCAGCATTTT.

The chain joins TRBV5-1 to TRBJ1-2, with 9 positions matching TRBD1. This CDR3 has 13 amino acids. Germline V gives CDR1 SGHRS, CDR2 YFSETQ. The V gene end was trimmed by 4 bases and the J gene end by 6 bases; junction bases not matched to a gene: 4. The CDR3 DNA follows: TGCGCCAGCAGCCGAGACAGGGGGAATGGCTACACCTTC. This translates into CASSRDRGNGYTF. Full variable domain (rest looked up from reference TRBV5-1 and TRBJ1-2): KAGVTQTPRYLIKTRGQQVTLSCSPISGHRSVSWYQQTPGQGLQFLFEYFSETQRNKGNFPGRFSGRQFSNSRSEMNVSTLELGDSALYLCASSRDRGNGYTFGSGTRLTVV.

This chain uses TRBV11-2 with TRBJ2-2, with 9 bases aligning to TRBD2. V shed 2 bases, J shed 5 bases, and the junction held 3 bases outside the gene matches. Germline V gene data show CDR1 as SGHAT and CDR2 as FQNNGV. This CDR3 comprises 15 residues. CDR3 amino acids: CASSLIAGVTGELFF. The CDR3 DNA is TGTGCCAGCAGCTTAATAGCGGGGGTTACCGGGGAGCTGTTTTTT.